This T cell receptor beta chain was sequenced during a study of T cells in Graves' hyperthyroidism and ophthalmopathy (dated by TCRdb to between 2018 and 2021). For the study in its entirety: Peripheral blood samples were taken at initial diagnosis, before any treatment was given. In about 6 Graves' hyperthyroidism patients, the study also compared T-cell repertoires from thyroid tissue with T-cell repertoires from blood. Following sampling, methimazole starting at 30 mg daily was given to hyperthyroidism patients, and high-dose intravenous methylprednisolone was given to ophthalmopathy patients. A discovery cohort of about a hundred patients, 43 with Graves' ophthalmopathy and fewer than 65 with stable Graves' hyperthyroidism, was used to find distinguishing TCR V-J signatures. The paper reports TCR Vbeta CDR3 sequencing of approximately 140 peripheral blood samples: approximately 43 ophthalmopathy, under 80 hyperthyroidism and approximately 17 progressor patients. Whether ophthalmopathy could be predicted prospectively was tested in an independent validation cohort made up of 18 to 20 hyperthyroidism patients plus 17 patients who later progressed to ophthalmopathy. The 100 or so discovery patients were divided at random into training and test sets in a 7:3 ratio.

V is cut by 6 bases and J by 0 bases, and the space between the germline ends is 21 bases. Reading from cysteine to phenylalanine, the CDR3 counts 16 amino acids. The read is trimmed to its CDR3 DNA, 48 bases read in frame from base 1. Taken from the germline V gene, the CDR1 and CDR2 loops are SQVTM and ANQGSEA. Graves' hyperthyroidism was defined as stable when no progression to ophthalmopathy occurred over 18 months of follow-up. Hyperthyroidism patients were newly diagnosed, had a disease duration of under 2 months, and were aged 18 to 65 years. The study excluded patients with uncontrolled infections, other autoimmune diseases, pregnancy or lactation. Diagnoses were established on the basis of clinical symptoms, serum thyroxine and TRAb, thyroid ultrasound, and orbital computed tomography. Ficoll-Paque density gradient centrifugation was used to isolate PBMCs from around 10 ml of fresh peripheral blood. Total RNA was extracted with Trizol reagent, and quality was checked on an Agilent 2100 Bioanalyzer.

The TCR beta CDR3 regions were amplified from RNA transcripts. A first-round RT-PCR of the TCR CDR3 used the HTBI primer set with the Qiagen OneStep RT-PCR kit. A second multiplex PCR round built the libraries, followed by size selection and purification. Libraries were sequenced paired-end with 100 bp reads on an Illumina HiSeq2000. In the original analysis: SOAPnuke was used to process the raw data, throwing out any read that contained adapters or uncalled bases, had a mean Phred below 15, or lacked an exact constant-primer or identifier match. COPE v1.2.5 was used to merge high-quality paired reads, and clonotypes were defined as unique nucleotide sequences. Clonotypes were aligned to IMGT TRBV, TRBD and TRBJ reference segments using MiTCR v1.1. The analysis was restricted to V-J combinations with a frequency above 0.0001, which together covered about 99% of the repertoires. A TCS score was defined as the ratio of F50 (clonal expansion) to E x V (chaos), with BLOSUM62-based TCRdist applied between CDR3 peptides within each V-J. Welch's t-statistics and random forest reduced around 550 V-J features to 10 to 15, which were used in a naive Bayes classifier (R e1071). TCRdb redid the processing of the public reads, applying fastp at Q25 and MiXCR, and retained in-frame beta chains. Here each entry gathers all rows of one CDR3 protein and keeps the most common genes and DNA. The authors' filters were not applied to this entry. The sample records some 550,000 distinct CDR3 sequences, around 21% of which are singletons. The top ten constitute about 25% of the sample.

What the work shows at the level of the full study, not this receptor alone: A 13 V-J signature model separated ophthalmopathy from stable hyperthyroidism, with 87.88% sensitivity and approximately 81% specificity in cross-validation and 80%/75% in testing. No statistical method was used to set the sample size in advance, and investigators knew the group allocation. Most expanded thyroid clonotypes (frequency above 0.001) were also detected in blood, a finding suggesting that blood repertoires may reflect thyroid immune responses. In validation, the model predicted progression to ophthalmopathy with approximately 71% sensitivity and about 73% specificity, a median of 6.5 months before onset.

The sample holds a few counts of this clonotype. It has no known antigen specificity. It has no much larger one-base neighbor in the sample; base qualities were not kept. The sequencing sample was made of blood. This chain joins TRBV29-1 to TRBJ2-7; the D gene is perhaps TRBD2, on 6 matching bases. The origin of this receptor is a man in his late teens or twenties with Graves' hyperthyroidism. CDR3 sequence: CSVAKSGTGSSYEQYF. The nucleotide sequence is TGCAGCGTGGCCAAATCTGGGACTGGGAGCTCCTACGAGCAGTACTTC.